These T cell receptor beta chains were read from a single sample in a study of vaccination and CD4 T cells after COVID-19. No antigen is known for these receptors. TCRdb independently ran MiXCR on the PCR reads; one entry per CDR3 protein. In the table there are some 15,000 distinct CDR3 sequences, around three fifths of which are singletons. What was sequenced was CD4+ T cells from blood, cultured in vitro. Receptors were obtained from a human donor who had recovered from COVID-19. The CDR3 runs from the conserved cysteine through the conserved F or W. A D gene is named only where the DNA matches it firmly. For some rows the clone size is stated as once, few or many, or as a class when expanded; others skip it.

V gene,D gene,J gene,clone size,CDR3 protein,CDR3 DNA
TRBV7-2,TRBD2,TRBJ2-7,-,CASSQAGGSSYEQYF,TGTGCCAGCAGCCAGGCCGGGGGGAGCTCCTACGAGCAGTACTTC
TRBV6-5,-,TRBJ2-7,-,CASSYGGDTYEQYF,TGTGCCAGCAGTTACGGCGGGGACACCTACGAGCAGTACTTC
TRBV18,-,TRBJ1-5,-,CASSRLHQPQHF,TGTGCCAGCTCGCGTCTACATCAGCCCCAGCATTTT
TRBV5-1,TRBD2,TRBJ2-2,-,CASSLAGSGSAIGELFF,TGCGCCAGCAGCTTGGCCGGCAGCGGGAGTGCTATCGGGGAGCTGTTTTTT
TRBV27,-,TRBJ1-6,-,CASSLDLNSPLHF,TGTGCCAGCAGTTTAGACCTTAATTCACCCCTCCACTTT
TRBV6-1,-,TRBJ1-6,-,CASSRDAQSYNSPLHF,TGTGCCAGCAGTCGGGACGCCCAATCCTATAATTCACCCCTCCACTTT
TRBV6-1,TRBD1,TRBJ1-2,few,CASNRDRGSGGYTF,TGTGCCAGCAACAGGGACAGGGGGTCGGGGGGCTACACCTTC
TRBV23-1,-,TRBJ1-3,-,CASSLLGPLGGNTIYF,TGCGCCAGCAGTCTCCTGGGTCCTCTGGGTGGAAACACCATATATTTT
TRBV20-1,-,TRBJ2-7,once,CSAREVEGGPLYEQYF,TGCAGTGCTAGAGAGGTCGAGGGGGGGCCCCTCTACGAGCAGTACTTC
TRBV7-9,TRBD1,TRBJ1-6,-,CASSLGGGGGYSPLHF,TGTGCCAGCAGCTTAGGAGGGGGCGGAGGGTATTCACCCCTCCACTTT
TRBV15,TRBD2,TRBJ2-5,-,CATSRGLAGVETQYF,TGTGCCACCAGCAGAGGACTAGCGGGAGTGGAGACCCAGTACTTC
TRBV10-1,-,TRBJ2-3,-,CASSETGGTSTDTQYF,TGCGCCAGCAGTGAAACAGGCGGGACCAGCACAGATACGCAGTATTTT
TRBV7-3,-,TRBJ1-1,-,CASNGTQNTEAFF,TGTGCCAGCAACGGGACTCAGAACACTGAAGCTTTCTTT
TRBV11-3,TRBD2,TRBJ2-3,-,CASSLERDYQYF,TGTGCCAGCAGCTTAGAGCGGGACTATCAGTATTTT
TRBV19,-,TRBJ2-3,-,CASSTRQGAARLGWGTDTQYF,TGTGCCAGTAGTACGCGACAGGGAGCCGCCCGACTAGGATGGGGCACAGATACGCAGTATTTT
TRBV6-1,-,TRBJ2-7,-,CASSDTLSSAGGVYEQYF,TGTGCCAGCAGTGATACCCTTTCTAGCGCGGGCGGGGTCTACGAGCAGTACTTC
TRBV27,-,TRBJ2-5,-,CASSQTDRQETQYF,TGTGCCAGCAGTCAGACGGACAGACAAGAGACCCAGTACTTC
TRBV25-1,-,TRBJ2-7,-,CASPGRDSYEQYF,TGTGCCAGCCCGGGGAGGGACAGCTACGAGCAGTACTTC
TRBV5-4,-,TRBJ1-1,few,CASSLRQGVGTEAFF,TGTGCCAGCAGCTTGAGGCAGGGCGTAGGGACTGAAGCTTTCTTT
TRBV7-2,-,TRBJ2-5,-,CASSFGEQETQYF,TGTGCCAGCAGCTTCGGCGAACAAGAGACCCAGTACTTC
TRBV6-1,TRBD1,TRBJ2-3,-,CASSPGTGGSSSTDTQYF,TGTGCCAGCAGCCCTGGGACAGGGGGATCCTCTAGCACAGATACGCAGTATTTT
TRBV20-1,-,TRBJ2-1,-,CSARDLGDNRAAYNEQFF,TGCAGTGCTAGAGATCTGGGCGATAACAGGGCTGCCTACAATGAGCAGTTCTTC
TRBV20-1,-,TRBJ1-1,few,CSARDGRGGLTEAFF,TGCAGTGCTAGAGATGGACGGGGCGGGTTGACTGAAGCTTTCTTT
TRBV7-2,TRBD2,TRBJ2-7,once,CASSATSGRAYEQYF,TGTGCCAGCAGCGCAACTAGCGGGAGGGCCTACGAGCAGTACTTC
TRBV6-5,-,TRBJ1-5,-,CASSYGSLGEEVSNQPQHF,TGTGCCAGCAGTTACGGTTCGTTAGGGGAGGAGGTTAGCAATCAGCCCCAGCATTTT
TRBV7-3,-,TRBJ2-2,few,CASSSTTHTGELFF,TGTGCCAGCAGCTCCACGACACATACCGGGGAGCTGTTTTTT